The rows below give T cell receptor beta chains drawn from one sample of a study of OX40 agonist ivuxolimab in advanced cancers. Here immunoSEQ multiplex PCR was the method, and the copy in TCRdb shows in-frame clones only, minus some. The sample lists tens of thousands of clones, roughly nine tenths occurring once. The specimen comprised CD4+ or CD8+ T cells sorted from blood, sampled in a trial of the OX40 agonist ivuxolimab. These receptors were collected from an adult with an advanced solid tumor such as melanoma, head and neck, liver or kidney cancer. Both conserved end residues are trimmed from each CDR3. Part of the rows lack a size; the others show once, few, many or a class for expanded clones.

V gene,J gene,clone size,CDR3 protein
TRBV19,TRBJ2-5,NA,ASSIGTKRPETQY
TRBV5-5,TRBJ1-3,NA,ASSSLGGGNTIY
TRBV27,TRBJ1-2,NA,ASSLFTTPGDRYGYT
TRBV7-3,TRBJ1-2,NA,ACLAPTGGYGYT
TRBV5-6,TRBJ2-7,NA,ASSLPSTYSYEQY
TRBV9,TRBJ2-1,NA,ASTKGGGGASNEQF
TRBV27,TRBJ1-2,NA,ASSSALASGRVRARGYGYT
TRBV4-3,TRBJ2-3,NA,ASSQESGTSVGDTQY
TRBV4-3,TRBJ2-1,NA,ASSQVGSGNEQF
TRBV7-3,TRBJ2-3,NA,ASSPQGAGDTQY
TRBV9,TRBJ1-6,NA,ASSVSDYSPLH
TRBV7-6,TRBJ2-1,NA,ASSAYNSYNEQF
TRBV15,TRBJ2-1,NA,ATSFQWTTNEQF
TRBV4-2,TRBJ2-1,NA,ASSQVANEQF
TRBV9,TRBJ2-3,NA,ASSISGGVTSTDTQY
TRBV19,TRBJ2-3,NA,ASSLMAGGTDTQY
TRBV2,TRBJ2-6,NA,ASGFMSGANVLT
TRBV28,TRBJ2-3,NA,ASSLIRTDTQY
TRBV30,TRBJ2-1,once,AWRSSGYNEQF
TRBV5-8,TRBJ2-7,NA,ASSQYRGYYEQY
TRBV4-3,TRBJ2-2,NA,ASSLTSGGVNTGELF
TRBV25-1,TRBJ2-3,NA,ATSQVVDTQY
TRBV15,TRBJ1-5,NA,ATSRGTGGREPQH
TRBV5-1,TRBJ2-2,NA,ASSAHNTGELF
TRBV7-9,TRBJ2-6,NA,ASSLSLYGANVLT
TRBV4-2,TRBJ1-5,NA,ASSPDRVVQPQH
TRBV11-3,TRBJ1-3,NA,ASSLGTGRGGNTIY